This T cell receptor (beta chain) is from a study of blood T cell repertoires in COVID-19. Study-wide background: From the United States, Italy and Spain came samples of acute and convalescent COVID-19. PBMCs, B-cell-depleted T cells, or T cells were the source of the cDNA or gDNA that made up the material.

In the original processing: From reference gene primer amplification, estimates of nucleated cell counts were derived. Here immunoSEQ multiplex PCR was the method, and the copy in TCRdb shows in-frame clones only, minus some. V, J and clone size are those of that table, while D and trimming were read from the DNA. The sample yields about 200,000 clones, about nine tenths seen once. This sequence was found in a man aged 30-40 years who had recovered from COVID-19. Sequencing was carried out using peripheral blood.

The CDR3 reads CASSFSGGVSYNEQFF. CDR3 in DNA: TGTGCCAGCAGCTTTAGCGGGGGGGTTTCCTACAATGAGCAGTTCTTC. V gene TRBV5-4 combines with J gene TRBJ2-1, with 11 bases identical to TRBD2. Germline V lookup: CDR1 SGHNT, CDR2 YYREEE (reference sequence). The CDR3 covers 16 residues. Germline trimming cut 2 bases from V and 1 base from J; bases unmatched to any gene: 2.